A single sample is the source of the 12 T cell receptor beta chains below, sequenced in a study of OX40 agonist ivuxolimab in advanced cancers. Only in-frame clones appear in the TCRdb table, and some are missing; sequencing was by immunoSEQ multiplex PCR. The sample yields some 130,000 clones, 80% to 90% seen once. Specimen: CD4+ or CD8+ T cells sorted from blood, collected in a trial of the OX40 agonist ivuxolimab. These receptors originate from an adult with an advanced solid tumor such as melanoma, head and neck, liver or kidney cancer.

This clone was seen a handful of times. The gene calls are TRBV11-2 and TRBJ2-7; TRBD1 matches 8 bases. Germline CDR1 is SGHAT and CDR2 is FQNNGV. V shed 1 base and J 2 bases; nucleotides not matched to a gene: 10. CDR3 length equals 17 residues. The CDR3: CASSLGRGHKLTYEQYF. CDR3 bases: TGTGCCAGCAGCTTAGGCAGGGGGCATAAGCTAACCTACGAGCAGTACTTC.

The CDR3 reads CASSSLVDEQFF. The CDR3 nucleotides are TGTGCCAGCAGCTCTCTCGTGGATGAGCAGTTCTTC. J is TRBJ2-1 and V is TRBV7-2; no clear D. The CDR3 is 12 residues long. Germline CDR1 and CDR2: SGHTA and FQGNSA. V lost 4 bases and J lost 8, with 9 bases in between.

J is TRBJ2-7 and V is TRBV5-4; TRBD1 matches 9 bases. The CDR3 loop spans 16 amino acids. The trim removed 4 bases at V and 3 bases at J, leaving 11 bases unmatched. The V gene's germline CDR1 is SGHNT and CDR2 YYREEE (reference sequence). The CDR3 reads CASSPGTGSRVYEQYF. Here the CDR3 DNA reads TGTGCCAGCAGCCCCGGGACAGGGTCAAGAGTCTACGAGCAGTACTTC.

This rearrangement joins TRBV18 to TRBJ1-1; D is ambiguous. The CDR3 spans 15 residues. V lost 1 base, J lost 1 base, and 10 bases lay in between. Per germline, CDR1 KGHSH and CDR2 LQKENI. CDR3 sequence (DNA): TGTGCCAGCTCACCACTACCCCCCAGGAACACTGAAGCTTTCTTT. This encodes CASSPLPPRNTEAFF.

The rearrangement uses TRBV19 and TRBJ1-1, with a possible D match to TRBD1 (5 bases). The germline gives CDR1 LNHDA, CDR2 SQIVND (reference sequence). The CDR3 has 16 residues. V gave up 5 bases and J gave up 1 base, with 17 bases separating them. The CDR3 DNA follows: TGTGCCAGTAGTCTGACGGGCGGGACGGGGAACACTGAAGCTTTCTTT. Translation: CASSLTGGTGNTEAFF.

This clone was seen a handful of times. This sequence joins TRBV2 and TRBJ1-6; weak D call: TRBD1 (5 bases). Per the germline V gene, CDR1 is SNHLY and CDR2 is FYNNEI. The V gene lost 4 bases and the J gene lost 10 bases, with 8 bases spanning the gap. The CDR3 totals 12 residues. CDR3 DNA sequence: TGTGCCAGCAGTGCGGGACTCTCACCCCTCCACTTT. The encoded protein is CASSAGLSPLHF.

The chain has TRBV19 and TRBJ2-7; 10 nucleotides line up with TRBD1. The CDR3 length is 13 residues. The junction had 5 bases not matched to a gene; V was cut back by 6 bases and J by 6 bases. The V gene's germline CDR1 is LNHDA and CDR2 SQIVND (reference sequence). CDR3 DNA sequence: TGTGCCAGTAGACCCGGGACAGGGGCCGAGCAGTACTTC. It specifies CASRPGTGAEQYF.

The chain employs TRBV15 and TRBJ2-1, with 13 bases that match TRBD2. The V gene's germline CDR1 is LNHNV and CDR2 YYDKDF (reference sequence). V gave up 2 bases and J gave up 1 base; unmatched junction bases: 8. The CDR3 is 19 residues long. The CDR3 loop reads CATSRRLAGGLSSYNEQFF. CDR3 in DNA: TGTGCCACCAGCAGAAGACTAGCGGGGGGCCTTTCTTCCTACAATGAGCAGTTCTTC.

This chain joins TRBV5-1 and TRBJ2-3; 15 nucleotides line up with TRBD2. Germline V gene data show CDR1 as SGHRS and CDR2 as YFSETQ. The CDR3 has 17 amino acids. J lost 5 bases, V lost 4 bases, and 8 bases had no gene match. CDR3 region: CASSRGTSGGRRDTQYF. The CDR3 coding sequence is TGCGCCAGCAGCCGGGGGACTAGCGGGGGGCGTAGAGATACGCAGTATTTT. The entire variable domain, with the rest obtained from reference TRBV5-1 and TRBJ2-3, is as follows: KAGVTQTPRYLIKTRGQQVTLSCSPISGHRSVSWYQQTPGQGLQFLFEYFSETQRNKGNFPGRFSGRQFSNSRSEMNVSTLELGDSALYLCASSRGTSGGRRDTQYFGPGTRLTVL.

The rearrangement uses TRBV6-6 and TRBJ1-1; D gene uncertain. The CDR3 loop spans 15 amino acids. With 7 bases removed from V and 1 base from J, the gap between germline ends came to 16 bases. CDR1 MNHNY and CDR2 SVGAGI come from the germline V gene (reference sequence). The CDR3 DNA reads TGTGCCAGCACCCTGTCTGAGGCGCCGAACACTGAAGCTTTCTTT. Amino acid sequence: CASTLSEAPNTEAFF.

V usage is TRBV9 and J usage is TRBJ2-5, with 9 positions matching TRBD2. Germline values: CDR1 SGDLS, CDR2 YYNGEE. This CDR3 is 15 amino acids long. V trimming: 4 bases; J trimming: 4 bases; junction bases outside the gene matches: 8. The CDR3 nucleotides read TGTGCCAGCAGCCCCCGACTAGCGGTGGTAGAGACCCAGTACTTC. Protein: CASSPRLAVVETQYF.

The V and J genes are TRBV11-2 and TRBJ1-1, with 7 bases that match TRBD1. Trimming took 2 bases from V and 0 from J; bases not matched to a gene: 9. The CDR3 consists of 17 residues. Germline loops: CDR1 SGHAT, CDR2 FQNNGV. In nucleotides, the CDR3 is TGTGCCAGCAGCTTAAGTCAAGGGACAGCAATGAACACTGAAGCTTTCTTT. Its protein product is CASSLSQGTAMNTEAFF.